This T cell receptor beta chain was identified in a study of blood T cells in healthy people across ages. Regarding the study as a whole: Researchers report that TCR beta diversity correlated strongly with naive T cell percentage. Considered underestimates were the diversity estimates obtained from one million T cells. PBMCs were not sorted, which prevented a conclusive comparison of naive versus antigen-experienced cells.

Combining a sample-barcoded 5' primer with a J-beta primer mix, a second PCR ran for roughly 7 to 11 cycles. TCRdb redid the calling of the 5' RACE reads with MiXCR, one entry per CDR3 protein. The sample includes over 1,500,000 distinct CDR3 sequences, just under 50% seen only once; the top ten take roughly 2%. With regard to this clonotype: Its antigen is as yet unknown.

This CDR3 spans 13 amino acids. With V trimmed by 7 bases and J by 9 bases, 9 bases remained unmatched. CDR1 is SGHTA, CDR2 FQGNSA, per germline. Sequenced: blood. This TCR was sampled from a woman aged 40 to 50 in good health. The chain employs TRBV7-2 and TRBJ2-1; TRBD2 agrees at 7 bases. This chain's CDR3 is CASNPGWGGEQFF. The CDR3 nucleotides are TGTGCCAGCAATCCGGGATGGGGGGGTGAGCAGTTCTTC.